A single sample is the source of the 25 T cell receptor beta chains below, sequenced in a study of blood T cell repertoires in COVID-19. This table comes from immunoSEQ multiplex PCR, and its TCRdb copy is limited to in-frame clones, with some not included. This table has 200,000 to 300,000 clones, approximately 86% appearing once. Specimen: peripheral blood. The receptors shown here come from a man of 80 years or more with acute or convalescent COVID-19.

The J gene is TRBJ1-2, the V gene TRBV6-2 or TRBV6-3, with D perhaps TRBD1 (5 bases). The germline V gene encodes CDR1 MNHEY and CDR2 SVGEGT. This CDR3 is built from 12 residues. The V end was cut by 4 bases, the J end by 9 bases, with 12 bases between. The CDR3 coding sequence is TGTGCCAGCAGTTGGCAGGGCGGCCGCTACACCTTC. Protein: CASSWQGGRYTF.

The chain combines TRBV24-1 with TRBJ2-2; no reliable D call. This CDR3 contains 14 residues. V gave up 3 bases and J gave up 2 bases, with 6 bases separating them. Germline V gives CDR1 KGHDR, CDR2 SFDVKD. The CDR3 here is CATSDETNTGELFF. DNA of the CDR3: TGTGCCACCAGTGATGAGACTAACACCGGGGAGCTGTTTTTT.

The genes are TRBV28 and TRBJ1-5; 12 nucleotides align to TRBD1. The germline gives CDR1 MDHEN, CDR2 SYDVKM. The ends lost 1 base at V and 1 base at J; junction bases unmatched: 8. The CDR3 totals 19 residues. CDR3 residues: CASSLSGTGGKWSNQPQHF. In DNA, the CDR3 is TGTGCCAGCAGTTTATCCGGGACAGGGGGCAAATGGAGCAATCAGCCCCAGCATTTT.

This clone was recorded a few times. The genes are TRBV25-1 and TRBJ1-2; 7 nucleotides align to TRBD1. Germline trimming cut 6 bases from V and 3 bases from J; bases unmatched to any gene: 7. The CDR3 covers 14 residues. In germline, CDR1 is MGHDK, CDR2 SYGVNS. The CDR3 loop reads CASSLQGFDYGYTF. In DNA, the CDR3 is TGTGCCAGCAGCCTACAGGGGTTTGACTATGGCTACACCTTC.

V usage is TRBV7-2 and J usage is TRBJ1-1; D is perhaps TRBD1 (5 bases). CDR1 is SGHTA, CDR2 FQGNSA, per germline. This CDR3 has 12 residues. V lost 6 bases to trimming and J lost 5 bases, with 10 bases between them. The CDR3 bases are TGTGCCAGCAGTCCTACAGGAACTGAAGCTTTCTTT. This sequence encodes CASSPTGTEAFF.

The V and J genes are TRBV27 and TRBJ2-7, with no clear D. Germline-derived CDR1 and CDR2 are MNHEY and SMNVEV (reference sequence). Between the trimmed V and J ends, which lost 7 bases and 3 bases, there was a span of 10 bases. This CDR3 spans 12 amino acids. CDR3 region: CASKVGNYEQYF. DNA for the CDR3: TGTGCCAGCAAGGTGGGCAACTACGAGCAGTACTTC.

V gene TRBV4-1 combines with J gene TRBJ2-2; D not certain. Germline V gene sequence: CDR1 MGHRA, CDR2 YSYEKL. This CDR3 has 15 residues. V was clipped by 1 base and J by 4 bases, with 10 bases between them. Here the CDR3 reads CASSQVSIITGELFF. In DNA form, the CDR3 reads TGCGCCAGCAGCCAAGTTTCTATAATCACCGGGGAGCTGTTTTTT.

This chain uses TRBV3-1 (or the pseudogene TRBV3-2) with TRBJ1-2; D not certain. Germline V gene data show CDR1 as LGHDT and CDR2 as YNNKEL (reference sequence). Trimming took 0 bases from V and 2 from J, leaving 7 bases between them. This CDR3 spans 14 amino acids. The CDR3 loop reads CASSQDSRNYGYTF. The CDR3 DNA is TGTGCCAGCAGCCAAGATTCCCGGAACTATGGCTACACCTTC.

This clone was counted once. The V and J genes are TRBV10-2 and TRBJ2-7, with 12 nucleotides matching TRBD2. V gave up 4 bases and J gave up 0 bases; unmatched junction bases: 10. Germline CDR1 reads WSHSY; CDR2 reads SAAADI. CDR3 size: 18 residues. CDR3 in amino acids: CASSGVPGLAGRSYEQYF. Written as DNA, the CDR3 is TGCGCCAGCAGTGGAGTTCCGGGACTAGCGGGCCGCTCCTACGAGCAGTACTTC.

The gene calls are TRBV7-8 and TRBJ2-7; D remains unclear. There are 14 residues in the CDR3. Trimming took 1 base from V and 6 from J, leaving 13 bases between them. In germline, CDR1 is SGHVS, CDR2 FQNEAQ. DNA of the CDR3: TGTGCCAGCAGCTTAGGGAGCTCCACGGGCGAGCAGTACTTC. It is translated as CASSLGSSTGEQYF.

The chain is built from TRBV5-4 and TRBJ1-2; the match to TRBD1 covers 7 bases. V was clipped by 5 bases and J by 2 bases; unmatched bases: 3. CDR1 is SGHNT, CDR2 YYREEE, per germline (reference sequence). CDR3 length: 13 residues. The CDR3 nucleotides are TGTGCCAGCAGAGGACAGGACAACTATGGCTACACCTTC. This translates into CASRGQDNYGYTF.

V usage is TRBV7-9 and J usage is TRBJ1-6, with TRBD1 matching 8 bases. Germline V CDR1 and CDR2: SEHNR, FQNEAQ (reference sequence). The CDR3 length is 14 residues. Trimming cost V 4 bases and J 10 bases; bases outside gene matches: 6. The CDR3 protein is CASSSGQGGSPLHF. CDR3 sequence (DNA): TGTGCCAGCAGCTCCGGACAGGGAGGCTCACCCCTCCACTTT.

This CDR3 reads CASSPRGGQEDTQYF. Written as DNA, the CDR3 is TGTGCCAGCAGCCCTCGTGGCGGGCAGGAAGATACGCAGTATTTT. V gene TRBV9 combines with J gene TRBJ2-3, with D possibly being TRBD2 (5 bases). The length of the CDR3 is 15 residues. The ends were cut back, 4 bases at V and 5 bases at J, with 17 bases in the middle. Per the germline V gene, CDR1 is SGDLS and CDR2 is YYNGEE.

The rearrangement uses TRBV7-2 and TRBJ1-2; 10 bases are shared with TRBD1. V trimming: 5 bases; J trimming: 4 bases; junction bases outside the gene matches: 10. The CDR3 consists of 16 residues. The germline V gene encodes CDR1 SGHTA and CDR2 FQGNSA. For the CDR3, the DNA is TGTGCCAGCAGCCCTACCGGGACAGGGGCCGCCTATGGCTACACCTTC. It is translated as CASSPTGTGAAYGYTF.

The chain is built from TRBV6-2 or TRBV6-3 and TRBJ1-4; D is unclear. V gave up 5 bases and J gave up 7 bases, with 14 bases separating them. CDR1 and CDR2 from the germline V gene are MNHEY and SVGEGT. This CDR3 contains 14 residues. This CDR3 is CASSPVGMVEKLFF. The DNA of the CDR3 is TGTGCCAGCAGTCCCGTCGGGATGGTTGAAAAACTGTTTTTT.

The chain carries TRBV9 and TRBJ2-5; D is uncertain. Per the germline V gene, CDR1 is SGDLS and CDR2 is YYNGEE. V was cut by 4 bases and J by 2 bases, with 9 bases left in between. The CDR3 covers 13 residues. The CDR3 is CASSPPLQETQYF. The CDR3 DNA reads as TGTGCCAGCAGCCCTCCTTTACAAGAGACCCAGTACTTC.

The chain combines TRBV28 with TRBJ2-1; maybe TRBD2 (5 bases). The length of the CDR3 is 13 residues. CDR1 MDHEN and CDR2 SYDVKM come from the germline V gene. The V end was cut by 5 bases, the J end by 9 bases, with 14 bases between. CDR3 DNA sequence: TGTGCCAGCAGTGGGAGCGTATCCTCTGAGCAGTTCTTC. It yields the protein CASSGSVSSEQFF. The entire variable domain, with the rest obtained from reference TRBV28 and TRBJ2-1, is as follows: DVKVTQSSRYLVKRTGEKVFLECVQDMDHENMFWYRQDPGLGLRLIYFSYDVKMKEKGDIPEGYSVSREKKERFSLILESASTNQTSMYLCASSGSVSSEQFFGPGTRLTVL.

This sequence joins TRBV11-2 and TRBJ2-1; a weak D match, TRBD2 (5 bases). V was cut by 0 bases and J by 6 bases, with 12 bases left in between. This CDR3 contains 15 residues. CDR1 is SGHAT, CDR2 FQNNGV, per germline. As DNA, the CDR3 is TGTGCCAGCAGCTTAGATGTGGGAGTGGGCAATGAGCAGTTCTTC. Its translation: CASSLDVGVGNEQFF. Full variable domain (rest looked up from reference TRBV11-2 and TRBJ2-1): EAGVAQSPRYKIIEKRQSVAFWCNPISGHATLYWYQQILGQGPKLLIQFQNNGVVDDSQLPKDRFSAERLKGVDSTLKIQPAKLEDSAVYLCASSLDVGVGNEQFFGPGTRLTVL.

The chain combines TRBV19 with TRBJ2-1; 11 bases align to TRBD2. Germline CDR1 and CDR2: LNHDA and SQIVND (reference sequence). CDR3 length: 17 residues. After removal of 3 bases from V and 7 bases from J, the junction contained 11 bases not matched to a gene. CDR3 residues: CASSISLVAGGLNEQFF. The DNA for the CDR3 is TGTGCCAGTAGTATCTCCCTGGTAGCGGGAGGGCTGAATGAGCAGTTCTTC.

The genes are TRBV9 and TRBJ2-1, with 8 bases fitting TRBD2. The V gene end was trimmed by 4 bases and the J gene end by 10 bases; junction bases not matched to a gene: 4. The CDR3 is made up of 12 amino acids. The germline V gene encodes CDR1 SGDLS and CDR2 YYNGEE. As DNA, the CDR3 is TGTGCCAGCAGCCCCGGGGGGGCCGAGCAGTTCTTC. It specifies CASSPGGAEQFF.

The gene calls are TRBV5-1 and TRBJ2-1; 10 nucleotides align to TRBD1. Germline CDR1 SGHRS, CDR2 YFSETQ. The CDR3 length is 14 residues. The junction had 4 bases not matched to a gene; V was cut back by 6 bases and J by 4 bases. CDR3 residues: CASTPGQGYNEQFF. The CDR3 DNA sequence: TGCGCCAGCACGCCGGGACAGGGGTACAATGAGCAGTTCTTC.

CDR3 DNA: TGTGCCAGCAGCCAACAGGGTATCGTGACCGGGGAGCTGTTTTTT. Protein product: CASSQQGIVTGELFF. The rearrangement joins TRBV6-5 to TRBJ2-2, with D possibly being TRBD1 (6 bases). The V gene lost 6 bases and the J gene lost 5 bases, with 16 bases spanning the gap. Per germline, CDR1 MNHEY and CDR2 SVGAGI. The CDR3 runs 15 residues.

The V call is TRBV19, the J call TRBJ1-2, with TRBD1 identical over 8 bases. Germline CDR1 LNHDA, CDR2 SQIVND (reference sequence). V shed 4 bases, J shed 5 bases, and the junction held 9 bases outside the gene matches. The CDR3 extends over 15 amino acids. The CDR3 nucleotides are TGTGCCAGTAGTAATCCTGGACAGGGAGGATATGGCTACACCTTC. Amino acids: CASSNPGQGGYGYTF.

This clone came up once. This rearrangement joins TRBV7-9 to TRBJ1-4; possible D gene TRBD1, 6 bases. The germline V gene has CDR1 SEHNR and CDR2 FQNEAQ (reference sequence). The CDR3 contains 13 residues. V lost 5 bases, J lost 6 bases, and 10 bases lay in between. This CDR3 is CASSPRTDEKLFF. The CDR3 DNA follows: TGTGCCAGCAGCCCCCGGACAGATGAAAAACTGTTTTTT.

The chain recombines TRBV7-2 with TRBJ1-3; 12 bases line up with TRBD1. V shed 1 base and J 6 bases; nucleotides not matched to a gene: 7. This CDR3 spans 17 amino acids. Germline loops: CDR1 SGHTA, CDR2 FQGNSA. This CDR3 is CASSLGRDRGRQNTIYF. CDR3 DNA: TGTGCCAGCAGCTTAGGAAGGGACAGGGGGCGGCAAAACACCATATATTTT.